One TCR beta chain is described in this entry. Its antigen specificity is not known. Per-nucleotide qualities are absent, and no much larger clonotype sits a single base away. A distance of 21 bases separates the germline ends of V and J, which lose 4 bases and 2 bases respectively. From the cysteine through the phenylalanine, the CDR3 covers 16 amino acids. Only the CDR3 DNA stays, 48 bases, in frame from base 1. CDR1 and CDR2 are drawn from the germline V gene (reference sequence): GTSNPN, SVGIG. Whole blood was collected in K2EDTA tubes by collaborating institutions according to the institutions' own protocols. For TCRbeta analysis, collaborator samples were shipped as frozen whole blood, as isolated PBMCs, or as DNA extracted from either sample type. These data are taken from a study of blood T cell repertoires in COVID-19 (TCRdb year 2020). With regard to the full study: Samples from collaborators originated in the United States, Italy and Spain and spanned both the acute and convalescent phases of COVID-19. The prospective study material was composed of cDNA or gDNA derived from T cells, B-cell-depleted T cells, or PBMCs. The dataset comprised deeply sampled blood TCRbeta repertoires from subjects exposed to, actively infected with, or recovered from COVID-19. A freely available public database, intended as a resource for researchers studying the immune response to SARS-CoV-2, is where the repertoires were released. Samples were obtained from the ongoing ImmuneRACE study (first 160 participants) and from 1,000 to 1,500 subjects provided by 6 global collaborators. Sample metadata almost always included a de-identified subject ID, COVID-19 status, age in years and sex. Where HLA class I and class II types were available, the types were taken from metadata supplied by the sample provider, not from assay-based typing. Beyond this particular receptor, the publication reports: How much clinical and demographic metadata was included differed by source and by participant, and the metadata was provided uncurated.

TCRbeta CDR3 regions were amplified from genomic DNA using the immunoSEQ Assay, a bias-controlled multiplex PCR. The paper's processing steps were these. The number of nucleated cells in each sample was estimated from the amplification of reference gene primers within the assay. Sequence reads were collapsed and filtered to measure the absolute abundance of every unique TCRbeta CDR3 rearrangement. For each sample, productive Simpson clonality was calculated by taking the square root of Simpson's diversity index across productive rearrangements. The immuneACCESS repertoire file appears here via TCRdb, limited to in-frame rearrangements. These files lack a portion of the clones; in checked studies, under half of the deficit traces to unresolved V genes, and the cause of the others is not known. That table is the source of V, J and clone size, and D and trimming were worked out from the DNA. The sample has about 50,000 clones on record, approximately 85% of them singletons. Of the sample, around 2.8% falls within the top ten clones.

This receptor was identified in a woman aged 55-69 years with acute or convalescent COVID-19. The sequence links TRBV30 to TRBJ2-7; D gene: possibly TRBD2, on 6 matching bases. Specimen: peripheral blood. The CDR3 is CAWNRGRAGTAYEQYF. The DNA sequence reads TGTGCCTGGAATCGGGGTAGGGCGGGGACTGCCTACGAGCAGTACTTC.